A few counts support the clone carrying this TCR beta chain. This sample is part of a study of T cell repertoires in cytomegalovirus infection. The CDR3 runs to 19 residues. V lost 0 bases to trimming and J lost 4 bases; unmatched junction nucleotides: 10. Germline V gene data show CDR1 as MDHEN and CDR2 as SYDVKM. TCRdb re-derived calls from the reads in MiXCR, one entry per CDR3 protein. The table records roughly 150,000 distinct CDR3 sequences, around 20% of them present only once. The sequence was collected from a human donor in good health (CMV status not recorded). Some clones in this sample may be carry-over from other donors' samples. The source material was PBMCs. The chain employs TRBV28 and TRBJ2-6; 9 bases line up with TRBD2. The CDR3 DNA is TGTGCCAGCAGTTTATGGGGGCGTGCGGGGGGGCTCGGGGCCAACGTCCTGACTTTC. It translates to CASSLWGRAGGLGANVLTF. Full variable domain (rest looked up from reference TRBV28 and TRBJ2-6): DVKVTQSSRYLVKRTGEKVFLECVQDMDHENMFWYRQDPGLGLRLIYFSYDVKMKEKGDIPEGYSVSREKKERFSLILESASTNQTSMYLCASSLWGRAGGLGANVLTFGAGSRLTVL.